One sample yielded the 25 T cell receptor beta chains listed below, sequenced in a study of T cells in Graves' hyperthyroidism and ophthalmopathy. TCR beta CDR3 region amplification was performed from RNA transcripts. An initial round of RT-PCR targeting the TCR CDR3 relied on the HTBI primer set. TCRdb called the multiplex PCR reads again in MiXCR, with one record for every CDR3 protein. The data hold almost 500,000 distinct CDR3 sequences, with 22% observed a single time. The sequencing input was blood. Receptor source: a woman aged 70-85 years with Graves' ophthalmopathy.

V and J are TRBV19 and TRBJ2-2, with TRBD1 matching over 8 bases. Trimming at V came to 2 bases and at J to 6 bases, leaving 8 bases not matched to a gene. CDR1 is LNHDA and CDR2 is SQIVND in the germline V gene (reference sequence). The CDR3 runs 16 residues. CDR3 loop: CASSIKLPQGAGELFF. Written as DNA, the CDR3 is TGTGCCAGTAGTATAAAACTACCACAGGGGGCCGGGGAGCTGTTTTTT. Variable domain in full (rest from reference TRBV19 and TRBJ2-2): DGGITQSPKYLFRKEGQNVTLSCEQNLNHDAMYWYRQDPGQGLRLIYYSQIVNDFQKGDIAEGYSVSREKKESFPLTVTSAQKNPTAFYLCASSIKLPQGAGELFFGEGSRLTVL.

The gene calls are TRBV4-3 and TRBJ2-1; D unclear. V lost 0 bases and J lost 2, with 8 bases in between. The germline V gene has CDR1 LGHNA and CDR2 YSLEER. CDR3 length: 15 residues. The CDR3: CASSQDPLTYNEQFF. The CDR3 DNA sequence: TGCGCCAGCAGCCAAGATCCGCTGACCTACAATGAGCAGTTCTTC.

The chain combines TRBV7-2 with TRBJ2-1; 8 bases are shared with TRBD2. Germline CDR1 reads SGHTA; CDR2 reads FQGNSA. The CDR3 length is 17 residues. V lost 5 bases, J lost 0 bases, and 9 bases stayed unmatched. The DNA for the CDR3 is TGTGCCAGCAGCCCAACTGGGCGGGGGGACTCCTACAATGAGCAGTTCTTC. As protein: CASSPTGRGDSYNEQFF.

The chain links TRBV7-6 to TRBJ2-1, with 9 nucleotides matching TRBD2. The CDR3 sequence is 17 residues long. V trimming: 6 bases; J trimming: 0 bases; junction bases outside the gene matches: 9. Looked up from germline, CDR1 is SGHVS and CDR2 is FNYEAQ. The CDR3 region is CASSSTPGLASYNEQFF. The CDR3 DNA is TGTGCCAGCAGTTCAACACCGGGACTAGCCTCCTACAATGAGCAGTTCTTC.

The genes are TRBV28 and TRBJ2-1; 7 bases map to TRBD2. The CDR3 length is 14 residues. In germline, CDR1 is MDHEN, CDR2 SYDVKM. Unmatched junction bases numbered 6, after V lost 7 bases and J lost 3 bases. This chain's CDR3 is CASTPGGSYNEQFF. CDR3 DNA sequence: TGTGCCAGCACCCCCGGCGGGAGCTACAATGAGCAGTTCTTC. Based on the CDR3 plus reference TRBV28 and TRBJ2-1, the full variable domain is DVKVTQSSRYLVKRTGEKVFLECVQDMDHENMFWYRQDPGLGLRLIYFSYDVKMKEKGDIPEGYSVSREKKERFSLILESASTNQTSMYLCASTPGGSYNEQFFGPGTRLTVL.

There are a few counts of this clonotype. One end of the junction fails to match germline, which may point to a read error. The rearrangement links TRBV2 to TRBJ2-3; TRBD1 aligns across 9 bases. This CDR3 is built from 17 residues. CDR1 and CDR2 (germline): SNHLY, FYNNEI. The CDR3 protein is CASRPQIRTGDADTRYF. DNA of the CDR3: TGTGCCAGCAGGCCCCAGATCCGGACAGGGGATGCAGATACGCGGTATTTT.

The chain uses TRBV20-1 and TRBJ2-2, with D hard to call. The V end was cut by 5 bases, the J end by 3 bases, with 10 bases between. The CDR3 extends over 13 amino acids. From germline, CDR1 is DFQATT and CDR2 SNEGSKA (reference sequence). In nucleotides, the CDR3 is TGCAGTGCTTTGACCGGATACACCGGGGAGCTGTTTTTT. The encoded protein is CSALTGYTGELFF.

This clonotype was counted ten times or more. The chain is built from TRBV3-1 and TRBJ2-7; no firm D call. The germline CDR1 and CDR2 sequences are LGHDT and YNNKEL (reference sequence). Trimming cost V 4 bases and J 6 bases, with 13 bases left between them. The CDR3 is 13 residues long. The chain's CDR3 is CASSPGRKAEQYF. CDR3 in DNA: TGTGCCAGCAGCCCTGGGCGGAAAGCCGAGCAGTACTTC.

Many counts were recorded for this clonotype. The chain employs TRBV5-1 and TRBJ1-1; no reliable D call. Trimming stripped 0 bases from V and 2 bases from J, with 11 bases between. CDR1 and CDR2 (germline): SGHRS, YFSETQ. The CDR3 is 15 amino acids. DNA of the CDR3: TGCGCCAGCAGCTTGGTTGGCGCCGGTAACACTGAAGCTTTCTTT. Residues: CASSLVGAGNTEAFF.

On this clonotype itself: Germline is not matched at one junction end, which may reflect a read error. The chain couples TRBV6-2 or TRBV6-3 to TRBJ1-4; tentative D call: TRBD1 (6 bases). CDR1 MNHEY and CDR2 SVGEGT come from the germline V gene. The CDR3 has 17 residues. CDR3 sequence: CASSTDSQPATSEKLFF. The CDR3 nucleotides are TGTGCCAGCAGTACGGACAGCCAACCTGCAACTAGTGAAAAACTGTTTTTT.

This clonotype was observed a few times. The rearrangement links TRBV15 to TRBJ2-5; D possibly corresponds to TRBD1 (5 bases). V was pared by 3 bases and J by 2 bases, with 13 bases between. Looked up from germline, CDR1 is LNHNV and CDR2 is YYDKDF (reference sequence). The CDR3 is 15 residues long. This chain's CDR3 is CATSSSGLNQETQYF. CDR3 bases: TGTGCCACCAGCAGCTCAGGGTTGAATCAAGAGACCCAGTACTTC. The complete variable domain, with remaining parts taken from reference TRBV15 and TRBJ2-5, reads DAMVIQNPRYQVTQFGKPVTLSCSQTLNHNVMYWYQQKSSQAPKLLFHYYDKDFNNEADTPDNFQSRRPNTSFCFLDIRSPGLGDTAMYLCATSSSGLNQETQYFGPGTRLLVL.

This clonotype has ten or more counts. V gene TRBV7-2 combines with J gene TRBJ2-1, with D possibly TRBD2 on 5 matching bases. The V gene lost 5 bases and the J gene lost 3 bases, with 17 bases spanning the gap. The CDR3 extends over 16 amino acids. Germline V CDR1 and CDR2: SGHTA, FQGNSA. The DNA of the CDR3 is TGTGCCAGCAGCCGACATACTAGAACGAACTACAATGAGCAGTTCTTC. Its protein is CASSRHTRTNYNEQFF. Together with reference TRBV7-2 and TRBJ2-1, the CDR3 gives the full variable domain: GAGVSQSPSNKVTEKGKDVELRCDPISGHTALYWYRQSLGQGLEFLIYFQGNSAPDKSGLPSDRFSAERTGGSVSTLTIQRTQQEDSAVYLCASSRHTRTNYNEQFFGPGTRLTVL.

This chain joins TRBV2 and TRBJ2-5; D may be TRBD2 (5 bases). Germline CDR1 is SNHLY and CDR2 is FYNNEI. This CDR3 region has 19 residues. V was shortened by 6 bases and J by 4 bases, with 30 bases between the two germline ends. CDR3 nucleotides: TGTGCCAGCAGCTTAGGACCGGGCGGAGGTGGGAGAATAGTAGAGACCCAGTACTTC. It is translated as CASSLGPGGGGRIVETQYF.

This clonotype was seen more than once but under ten times. V usage is TRBV13 and J usage is TRBJ2-2, with D possibly matching TRBD1 (6 bases). This CDR3 comprises 15 residues. The germline V gene has CDR1 PRHDT and CDR2 FYEKMQ (reference sequence). V lost 5 bases and J lost 1, with 11 bases in between. CDR3 sequence (DNA): TGTGCCAGCAGCCAAGGACAGAGGAACACCGGGGAGCTGTTTTTT. Translating gives CASSQGQRNTGELFF.

V and J are TRBV30 and TRBJ1-2, with TRBD1 as a possible D gene (6 bases). V lost 0 bases and J lost 4, with 15 bases in between. The CDR3 consists of 15 residues. The germline gives CDR1 GTSNPN, CDR2 SVGIG (reference sequence). DNA of the CDR3: TGTGCCTGGAGTGTACTCTCGCGGGACACCTATGGCTACACCTTC. Protein: CAWSVLSRDTYGYTF.

The V and J genes are TRBV7-3 and TRBJ2-1; 11 nucleotides agree with TRBD2. With 5 bases clipped from V and 4 bases from J, the junction kept 13 bases outside the gene matches. Germline V gives CDR1 SGHTA, CDR2 FQGTGA. This CDR3 is 18 amino acids long. For the CDR3, the DNA is TGTGCCAGCAGCGGGGGGGGGGGGGGGACTAGCGGATACAATGAGCAGTTCTTC. Amino acids: CASSGGGGGTSGYNEQFF.

This clonotype has a handful of counts. The gene calls are TRBV6-1 and TRBJ2-3; 7 positions match TRBD1. This CDR3 has 15 residues. Trimming at V came to 6 bases and at J to 3 bases, leaving 9 bases not matched to a gene. Germline values: CDR1 MNHNS, CDR2 SASEGT. The CDR3 protein is CASSRYRGPTDTQYF. In DNA, the CDR3 is TGTGCCAGCAGCCGATACAGGGGTCCAACAGATACGCAGTATTTT.

This clonotype was counted between two and nine times. The chain employs TRBV18 and TRBJ2-1; a possible D gene is TRBD1 (5 bases). Germline-derived CDR1 and CDR2 are KGHSH and LQKENI. The CDR3 consists of 16 residues. V gave up 3 bases and J gave up 0 bases, with 12 bases separating them. The CDR3 region is CASSPGRPSSYNEQFF. The DNA of the CDR3 is TGTGCCAGCTCACCGGGGCGGCCGAGCTCCTACAATGAGCAGTTCTTC.

The genes are TRBV11-2 and TRBJ2-2, with no clear D. Germline V gene data show CDR1 as SGHAT and CDR2 as FQNNGV. V lost 4 bases to trimming and J lost 7 bases, with 10 bases between them. The CDR3 extends over 13 amino acids. The CDR3 region has the DNA TGTGCCAGCAGCTCTCCCACGATCGGGGAGCTGTTTTTT. The encoded protein is CASSSPTIGELFF.

In its sample, this clonotype was seen a few times. The V and J genes are TRBV12-5 and TRBJ1-2, with 11 bases identical to TRBD1. The germline CDR1 and CDR2 sequences are LGHNT and FRNRAP. V shed 6 bases, J shed 9 bases, and the junction held 6 bases outside the gene matches. The CDR3 has 13 residues. The CDR3 protein is CASGWTGGGSYTF. CDR3 coding DNA: TGTGCTAGTGGCTGGACAGGGGGCGGAAGCTACACCTTC.

The chain has TRBV7-8 and TRBJ1-1; D possibly corresponds to TRBD1 (5 bases). With 5 bases removed from V and 4 bases from J, the gap between germline ends came to 14 bases. Per the germline V gene, CDR1 is SGHVS and CDR2 is FQNEAQ. This CDR3 region has 14 residues. The CDR3 loop is CASSLGAGITEAFF. As DNA, the CDR3 is TGTGCCAGCAGCCTCGGGGCTGGGATCACTGAAGCTTTCTTT.

This clonotype was detected ten times or more. J is TRBJ1-1 and V is TRBV6-6; D gene ambiguous. V was shortened by 1 base and J by 0 bases, with 9 bases between the two germline ends. Germline V CDR1 and CDR2: MNHNY, SVGAGI (reference sequence). The CDR3 totals 15 residues. CDR3 in DNA: TGTGCCAGCAGTTACTGGGCGGACCTGAACACTGAAGCTTTCTTT. This gives the protein CASSYWADLNTEAFF.

About this clonotype itself: Germline and junction disagree at one end, which may indicate a read error. The V and J genes are TRBV10-3 and TRBJ2-7, with D maybe TRBD2 (6 bases). This CDR3 comprises 14 residues. Germline loops: CDR1 ENHRY, CDR2 SYGVKD. This chain's CDR3 is CAISASGTGYKQYF. DNA of the CDR3: TGTGCCATCAGTGCTTCCGGGACTGGCTACAAGCAGTACTTC.

The rearrangement joins TRBV5-1 to TRBJ2-2, with D tentatively TRBD2 (6 bases). V was cut by 2 bases and J by 5 bases, with 16 bases left in between. CDR3 length equals 16 residues. Germline V lookup: CDR1 SGHRS, CDR2 YFSETQ. The CDR3 DNA reads as TGCGCCAGCAGCTTTATTATCACGGCGGGGACCGGGGAGCTGTTTTTT. This translates into CASSFIITAGTGELFF. Variable domain in full (rest from reference TRBV5-1 and TRBJ2-2): KAGVTQTPRYLIKTRGQQVTLSCSPISGHRSVSWYQQTPGQGLQFLFEYFSETQRNKGNFPGRFSGRQFSNSRSEMNVSTLELGDSALYLCASSFIITAGTGELFFGEGSRLTVL.

This clonotype has a handful of counts. CDR3 sequence: CSAQGPGWGGYTF. In nucleotides, the CDR3 is TGCAGTGCCCAGGGACCCGGGTGGGGTGGCTACACCTTC. The chain carries TRBV20-1 and TRBJ1-2; D perhaps matches TRBD1 (5 bases). Trimming cost V 6 bases and J 7 bases, with 18 bases left between them. Germline V gene lookup returns CDR1 DFQATT and CDR2 SNEGSKA (reference sequence). This CDR3 has 13 amino acids.